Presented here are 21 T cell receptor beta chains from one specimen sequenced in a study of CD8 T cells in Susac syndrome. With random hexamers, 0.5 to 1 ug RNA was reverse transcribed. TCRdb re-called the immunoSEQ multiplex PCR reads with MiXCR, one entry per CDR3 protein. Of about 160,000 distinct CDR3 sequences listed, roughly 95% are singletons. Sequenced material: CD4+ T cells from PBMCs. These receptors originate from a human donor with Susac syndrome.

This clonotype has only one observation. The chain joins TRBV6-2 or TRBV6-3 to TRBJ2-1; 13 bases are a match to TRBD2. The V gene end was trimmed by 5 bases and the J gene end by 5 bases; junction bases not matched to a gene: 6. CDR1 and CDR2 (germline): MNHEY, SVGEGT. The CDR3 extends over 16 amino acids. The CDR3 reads CASSPTSGGFHNEQFF. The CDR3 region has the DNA TGTGCCAGCAGTCCGACTAGCGGGGGGTTCCACAATGAGCAGTTCTTC.

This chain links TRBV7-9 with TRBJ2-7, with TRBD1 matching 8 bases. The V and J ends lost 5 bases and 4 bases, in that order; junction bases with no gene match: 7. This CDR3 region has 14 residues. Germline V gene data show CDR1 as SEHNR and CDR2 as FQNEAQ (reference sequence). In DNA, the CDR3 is TGTGCCAGCAGCCCCCGGACAGGGTTGTACGAGCAGTACTTC. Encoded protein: CASSPRTGLYEQYF.

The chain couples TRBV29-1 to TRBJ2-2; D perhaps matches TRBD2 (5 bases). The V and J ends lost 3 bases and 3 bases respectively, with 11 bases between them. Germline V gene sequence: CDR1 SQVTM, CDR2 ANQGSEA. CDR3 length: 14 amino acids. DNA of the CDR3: TGCAGCGTTGAGCTAGCCGTTGACACCGGGGAGCTGTTTTTT. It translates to CSVELAVDTGELFF.

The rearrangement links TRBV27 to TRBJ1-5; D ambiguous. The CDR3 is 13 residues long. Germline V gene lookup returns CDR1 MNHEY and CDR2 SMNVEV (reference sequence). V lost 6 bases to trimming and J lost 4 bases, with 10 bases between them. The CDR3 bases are TGTGCCAGCAGCCACTCCCAAAATCAGCCCCAGCATTTT. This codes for CASSHSQNQPQHF.

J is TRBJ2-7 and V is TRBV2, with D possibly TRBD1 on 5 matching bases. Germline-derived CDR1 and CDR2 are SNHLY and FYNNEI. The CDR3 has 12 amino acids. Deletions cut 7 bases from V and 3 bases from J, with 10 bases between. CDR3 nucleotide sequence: TGTGCCAGCAATGGAGACAGCTACGAGCAGTACGTC. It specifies CASNGDSYEQYV.

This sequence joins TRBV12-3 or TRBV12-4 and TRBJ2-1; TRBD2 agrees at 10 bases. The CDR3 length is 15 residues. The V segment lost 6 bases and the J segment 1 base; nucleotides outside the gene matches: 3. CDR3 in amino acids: CASSNSGRSYNEQFF. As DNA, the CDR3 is TGTGCCAGCAGCAATAGCGGGAGGTCCTACAATGAGCAGTTCTTC.

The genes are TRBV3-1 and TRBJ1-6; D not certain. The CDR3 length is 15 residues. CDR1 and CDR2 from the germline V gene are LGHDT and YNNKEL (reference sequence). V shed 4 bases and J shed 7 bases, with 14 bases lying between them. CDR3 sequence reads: CASSPAEGANSPLHF. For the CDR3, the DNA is TGTGCCAGCAGCCCGGCGGAGGGCGCGAATTCACCCCTCCACTTT.

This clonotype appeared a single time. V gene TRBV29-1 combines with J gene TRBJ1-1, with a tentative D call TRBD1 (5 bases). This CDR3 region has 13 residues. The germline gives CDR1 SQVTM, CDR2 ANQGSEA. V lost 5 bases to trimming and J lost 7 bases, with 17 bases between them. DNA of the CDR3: TGCAGCGTTCCCGTGGGGGGTCGGGTTGAAGCTTTCTTT. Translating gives CSVPVGGRVEAFF.

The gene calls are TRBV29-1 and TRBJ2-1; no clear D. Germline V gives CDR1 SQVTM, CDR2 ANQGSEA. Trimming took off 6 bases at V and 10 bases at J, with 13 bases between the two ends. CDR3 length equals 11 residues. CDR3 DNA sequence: TGCAGCGTAAGGCAGCCGAAGGAGCAGTTCTTC. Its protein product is CSVRQPKEQFF.

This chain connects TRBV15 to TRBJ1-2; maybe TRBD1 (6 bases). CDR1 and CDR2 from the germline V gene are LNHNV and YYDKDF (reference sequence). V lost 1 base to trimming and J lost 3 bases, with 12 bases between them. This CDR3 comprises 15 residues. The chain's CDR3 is CATSRGQATDYGYTF. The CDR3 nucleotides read TGTGCCACCAGCAGAGGACAGGCGACTGACTATGGCTACACCTTC.

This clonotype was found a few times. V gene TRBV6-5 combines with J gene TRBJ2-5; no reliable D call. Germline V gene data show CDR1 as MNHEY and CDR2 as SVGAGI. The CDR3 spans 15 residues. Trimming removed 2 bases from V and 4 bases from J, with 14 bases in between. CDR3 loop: CASSYHGVGRETQYF. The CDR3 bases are TGTGCCAGCAGTTACCATGGAGTTGGTCGAGAGACCCAGTACTTC.

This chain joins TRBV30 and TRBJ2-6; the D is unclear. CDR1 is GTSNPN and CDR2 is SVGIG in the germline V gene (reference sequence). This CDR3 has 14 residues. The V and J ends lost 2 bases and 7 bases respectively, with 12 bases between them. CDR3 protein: CAWSQAAIANVLTF. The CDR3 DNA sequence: TGTGCCTGGAGTCAGGCGGCAATAGCCAACGTCCTGACTTTC.

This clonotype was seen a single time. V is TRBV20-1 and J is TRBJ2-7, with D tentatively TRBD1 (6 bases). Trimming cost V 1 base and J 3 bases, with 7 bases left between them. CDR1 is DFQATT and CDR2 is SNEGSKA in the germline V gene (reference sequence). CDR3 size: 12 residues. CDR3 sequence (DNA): TGCAGTGCTAGAGGGGACATCTACGAGCAGTACGTC. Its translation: CSARGDIYEQYV.

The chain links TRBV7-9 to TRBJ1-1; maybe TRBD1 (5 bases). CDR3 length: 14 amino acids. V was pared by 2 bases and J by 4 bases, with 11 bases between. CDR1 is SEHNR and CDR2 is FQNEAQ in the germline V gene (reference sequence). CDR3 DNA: TGTGCCAGCAGCTTATCGGCCAGGGCCACTGAAGCTTTCTTT. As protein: CASSLSARATEAFF.

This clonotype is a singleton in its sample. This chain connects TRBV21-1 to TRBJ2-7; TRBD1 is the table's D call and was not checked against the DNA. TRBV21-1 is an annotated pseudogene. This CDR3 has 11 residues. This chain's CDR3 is CATPGRYEQYV. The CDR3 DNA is TGTGCCACCCCGGGACGGTACGAGCAGTACGTC.

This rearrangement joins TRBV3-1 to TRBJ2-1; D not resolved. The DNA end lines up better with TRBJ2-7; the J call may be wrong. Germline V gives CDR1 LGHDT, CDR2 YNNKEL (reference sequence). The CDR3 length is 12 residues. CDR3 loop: CASSNRFYEQYF. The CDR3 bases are TGTGCCAGCAGCAATCGATTTTACGAGCAGTACTTC.

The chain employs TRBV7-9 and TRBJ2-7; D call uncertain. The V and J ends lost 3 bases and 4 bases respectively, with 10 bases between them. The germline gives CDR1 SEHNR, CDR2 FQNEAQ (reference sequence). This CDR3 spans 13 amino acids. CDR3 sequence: CASSFTAVYEQYF. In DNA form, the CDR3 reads TGTGCCAGCAGCTTTACAGCAGTTTACGAGCAGTACTTC.

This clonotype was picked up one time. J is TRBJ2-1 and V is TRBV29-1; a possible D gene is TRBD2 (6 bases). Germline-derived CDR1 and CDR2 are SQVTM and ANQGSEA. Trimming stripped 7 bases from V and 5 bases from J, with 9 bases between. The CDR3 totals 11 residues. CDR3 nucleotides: TGCAGCGGGAGGGCCAACAATGAGCAGTTCTTC. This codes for CSGRANNEQFF.

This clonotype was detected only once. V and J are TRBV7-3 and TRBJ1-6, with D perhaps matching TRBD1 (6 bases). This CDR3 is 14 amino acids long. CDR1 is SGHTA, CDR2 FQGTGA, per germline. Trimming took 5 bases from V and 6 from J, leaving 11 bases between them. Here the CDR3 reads CASSAGQTNSPLHF. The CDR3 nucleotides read TGTGCCAGCAGCGCCGGACAGACTAATTCACCCCTCCACTTT. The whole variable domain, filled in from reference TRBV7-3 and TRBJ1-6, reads GAGVSQTPSNKVTEKGKYVELRCDPISGHTALYWYRQSLGQGPEFLIYFQGTGAADDSGLPNDRFFAVRPEGSVSTLKIQRTERGDSAVYLCASSAGQTNSPLHFGNGTRLTVT.

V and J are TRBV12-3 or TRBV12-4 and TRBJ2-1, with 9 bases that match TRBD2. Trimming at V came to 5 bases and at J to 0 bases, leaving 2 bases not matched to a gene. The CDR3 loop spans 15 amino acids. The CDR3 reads CASSGSGSSYNEQFF. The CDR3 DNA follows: TGTGCCAGCAGTGGTAGCGGGAGCTCCTACAATGAGCAGTTCTTC.

For the CDR3, the DNA is TGTGCCTGGGATCGGGAGGACTCTGGAAACACCATATATTTT. It translates to CAWDREDSGNTIYF. The chain carries TRBV30 and TRBJ1-3; unclear D gene. Trimming removed 5 bases at V and 0 bases at J, with 11 bases between. This CDR3 is 14 amino acids long. Per germline, CDR1 GTSNPN and CDR2 SVGIG (reference sequence). The variable domain in full, completed from reference TRBV30 and TRBJ1-3, reads SQTIHQWPATLVQPVGSPLSLECTVEGTSNPNLYWYRQAAGRGLQLLFYSVGIGQISSEVPQNLSASRPQDRQFILSSKKLLLSDSGFYLCAWDREDSGNTIYFGEGSWLTVV.